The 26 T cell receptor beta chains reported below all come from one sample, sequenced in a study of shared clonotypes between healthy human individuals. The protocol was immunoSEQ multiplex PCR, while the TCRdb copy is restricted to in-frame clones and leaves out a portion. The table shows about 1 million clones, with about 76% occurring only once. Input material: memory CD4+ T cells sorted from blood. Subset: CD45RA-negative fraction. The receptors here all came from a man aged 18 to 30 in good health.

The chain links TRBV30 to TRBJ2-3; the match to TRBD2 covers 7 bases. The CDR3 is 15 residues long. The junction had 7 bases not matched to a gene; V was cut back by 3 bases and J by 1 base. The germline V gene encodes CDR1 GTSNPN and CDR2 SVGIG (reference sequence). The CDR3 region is CAWRNGLEGTDTQYF. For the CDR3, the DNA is TGTGCCTGGAGAAACGGACTAGAGGGCACAGATACGCAGTATTTT.

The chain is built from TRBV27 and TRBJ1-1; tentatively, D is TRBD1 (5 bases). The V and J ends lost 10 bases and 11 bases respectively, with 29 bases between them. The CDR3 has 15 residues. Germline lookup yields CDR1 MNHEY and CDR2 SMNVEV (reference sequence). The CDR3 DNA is TGTGCCACCTCGCCGGGGACTTCCTGGCGGTCCGGGGCTTTCTTT. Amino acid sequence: CATSPGTSWRSGAFF.

CDR3 nucleotides: TGTGCCAGCAGCCCGGACAGGGGGCTGTACGAGCAGTACTTC. Protein: CASSPDRGLYEQYF. The rearrangement links TRBV5-4 to TRBJ2-7; 11 bases agree with TRBD1. Trimming cost V 4 bases and J 4 bases; bases outside gene matches: 4. Germline CDR1 is SGHNT and CDR2 is YYREEE (reference sequence). The CDR3 runs 14 residues.

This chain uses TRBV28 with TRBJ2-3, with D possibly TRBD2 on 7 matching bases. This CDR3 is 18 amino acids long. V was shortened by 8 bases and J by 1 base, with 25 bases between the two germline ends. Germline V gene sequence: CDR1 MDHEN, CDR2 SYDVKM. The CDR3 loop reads CASYSVGRGGLGTDTQYF. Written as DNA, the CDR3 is TGTGCCAGCTACTCTGTGGGGAGGGGGGGCCTTGGCACAGATACGCAGTATTTT.

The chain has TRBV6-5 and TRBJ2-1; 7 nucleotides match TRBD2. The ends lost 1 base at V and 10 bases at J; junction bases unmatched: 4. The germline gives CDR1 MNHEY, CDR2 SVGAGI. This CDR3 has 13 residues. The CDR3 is CASSYLGGREQFF. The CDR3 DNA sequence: TGTGCCAGCAGTTACTTGGGAGGGAGGGAGCAGTTCTTC.

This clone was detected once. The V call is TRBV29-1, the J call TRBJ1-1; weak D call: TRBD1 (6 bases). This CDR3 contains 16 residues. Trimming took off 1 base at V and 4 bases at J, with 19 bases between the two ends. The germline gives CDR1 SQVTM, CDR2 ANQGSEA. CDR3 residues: CSVEVYSDRGGTEAFF. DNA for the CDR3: TGCAGCGTTGAAGTGTACTCGGATCGAGGGGGCACTGAAGCTTTCTTT.

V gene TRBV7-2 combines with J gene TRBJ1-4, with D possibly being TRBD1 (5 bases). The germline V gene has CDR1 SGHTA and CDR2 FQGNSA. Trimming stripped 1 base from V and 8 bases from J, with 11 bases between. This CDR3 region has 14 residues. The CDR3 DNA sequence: TGTGCCAGCAGCTTAGATCCAGGGTTAGAAAAACTGTTTTTT. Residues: CASSLDPGLEKLFF.

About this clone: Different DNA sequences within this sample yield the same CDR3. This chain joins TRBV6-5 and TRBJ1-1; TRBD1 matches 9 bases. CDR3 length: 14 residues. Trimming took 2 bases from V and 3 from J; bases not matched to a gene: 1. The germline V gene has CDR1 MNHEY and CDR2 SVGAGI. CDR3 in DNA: TGTGCCAGCAGTTACAGGACAGGGGACACTGAAGCTTTCTTT. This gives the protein CASSYRTGDTEAFF.

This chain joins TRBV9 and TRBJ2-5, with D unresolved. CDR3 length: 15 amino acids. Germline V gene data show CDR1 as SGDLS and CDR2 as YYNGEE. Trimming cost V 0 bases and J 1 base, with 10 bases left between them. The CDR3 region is CASSVGPRGQETQYF. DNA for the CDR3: TGTGCCAGCAGCGTAGGCCCAAGAGGCCAAGAGACCCAGTACTTC.

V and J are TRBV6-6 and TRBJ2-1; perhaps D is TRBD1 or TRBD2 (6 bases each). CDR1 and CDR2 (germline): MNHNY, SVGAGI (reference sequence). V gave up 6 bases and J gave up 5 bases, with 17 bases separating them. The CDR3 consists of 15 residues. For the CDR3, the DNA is TGTGCCAGCAGCGACCCGGGGGCGGGCCACAATGAGCAGTTCTTC. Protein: CASSDPGAGHNEQFF.

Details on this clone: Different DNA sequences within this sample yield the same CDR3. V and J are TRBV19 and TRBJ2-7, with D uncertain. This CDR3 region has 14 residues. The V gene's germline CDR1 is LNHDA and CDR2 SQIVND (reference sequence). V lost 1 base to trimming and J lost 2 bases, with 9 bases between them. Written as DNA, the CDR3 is TGTGCCAGTAGTATAGGCGGCAGCACCTACGAGCAGTACTTC. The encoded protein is CASSIGGSTYEQYF.

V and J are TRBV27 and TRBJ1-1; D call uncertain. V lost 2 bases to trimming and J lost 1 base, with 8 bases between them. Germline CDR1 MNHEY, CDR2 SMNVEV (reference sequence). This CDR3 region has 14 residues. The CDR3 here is CASSLRTPNTEAFF. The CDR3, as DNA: TGTGCCAGCAGTTTAAGGACTCCGAACACTGAAGCTTTCTTT.

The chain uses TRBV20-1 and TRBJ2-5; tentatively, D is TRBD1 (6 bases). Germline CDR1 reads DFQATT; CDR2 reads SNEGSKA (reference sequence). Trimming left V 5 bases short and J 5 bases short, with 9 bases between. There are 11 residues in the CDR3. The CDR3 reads CSAYREETQYF. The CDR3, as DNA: TGCAGTGCTTACAGGGAGGAGACCCAGTACTTC.

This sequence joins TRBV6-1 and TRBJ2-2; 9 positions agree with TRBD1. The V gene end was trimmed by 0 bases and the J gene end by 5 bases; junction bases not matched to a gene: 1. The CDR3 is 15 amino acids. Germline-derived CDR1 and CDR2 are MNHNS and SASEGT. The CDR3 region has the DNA TGTGCCAGCAGTGAAGCCGGGACAGGGACCGGGGAGCTGTTTTTT. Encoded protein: CASSEAGTGTGELFF.

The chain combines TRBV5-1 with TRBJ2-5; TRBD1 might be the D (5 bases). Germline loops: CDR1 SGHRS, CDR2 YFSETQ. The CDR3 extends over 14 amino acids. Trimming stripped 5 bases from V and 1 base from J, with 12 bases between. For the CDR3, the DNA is TGCGCCAGCAGTGGGGCAGGGCCCCAAGAGACCCAGTACTTC. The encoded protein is CASSGAGPQETQYF.

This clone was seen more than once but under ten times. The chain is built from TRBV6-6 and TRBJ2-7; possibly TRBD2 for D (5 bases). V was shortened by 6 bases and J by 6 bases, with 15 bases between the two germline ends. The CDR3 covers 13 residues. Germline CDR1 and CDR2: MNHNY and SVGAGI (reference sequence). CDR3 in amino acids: CASSPYEGREQYF. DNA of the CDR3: TGTGCCAGCAGCCCGTATGAGGGCCGCGAGCAGTACTTC.

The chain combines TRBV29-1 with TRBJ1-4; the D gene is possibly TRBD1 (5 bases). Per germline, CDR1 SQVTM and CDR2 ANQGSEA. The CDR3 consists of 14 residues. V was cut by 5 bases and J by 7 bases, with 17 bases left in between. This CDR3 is CSVSGGEAGEKLFF. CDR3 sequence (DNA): TGCAGCGTTAGTGGGGGGGAAGCGGGTGAAAAACTGTTTTTT. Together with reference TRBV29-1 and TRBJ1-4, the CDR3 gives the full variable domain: SAVISQKPSRDICQRGTSLTIQCQVDSQVTMMFWYRQQPGQSLTLIATANQGSEATYESGFVIDKFPISRPNLTFSTLTVSNMSPEDSSIYLCSVSGGEAGEKLFFGSGTQLSVL.

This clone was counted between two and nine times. The CDR3 DNA reads TGTGCCAGCCACGAGAACAGAAATCAGCCCCAGCATTTT. Amino acids: CASHENRNQPQHF. The V gene is TRBV18, the J gene TRBJ1-5; D unclear. Germline CDR1 is KGHSH and CDR2 is LQKENI. The CDR3 is made up of 13 amino acids. V lost 8 bases and J lost 4, with 12 bases in between.

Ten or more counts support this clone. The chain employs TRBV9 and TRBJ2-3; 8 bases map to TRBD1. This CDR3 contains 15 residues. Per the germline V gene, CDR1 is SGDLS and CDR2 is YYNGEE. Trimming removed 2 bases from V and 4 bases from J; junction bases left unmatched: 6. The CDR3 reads CASSVRGQVADTQYF. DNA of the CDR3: TGTGCCAGCAGCGTCAGGGGGCAGGTCGCAGATACGCAGTATTTT.

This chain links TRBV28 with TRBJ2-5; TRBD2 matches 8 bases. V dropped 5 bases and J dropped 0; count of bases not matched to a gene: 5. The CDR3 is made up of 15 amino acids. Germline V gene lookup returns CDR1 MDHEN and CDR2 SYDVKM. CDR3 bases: TGTGCCAGCAGTCGGGGGGGACTAGACCAAGAGACCCAGTACTTC. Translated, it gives CASSRGGLDQETQYF.

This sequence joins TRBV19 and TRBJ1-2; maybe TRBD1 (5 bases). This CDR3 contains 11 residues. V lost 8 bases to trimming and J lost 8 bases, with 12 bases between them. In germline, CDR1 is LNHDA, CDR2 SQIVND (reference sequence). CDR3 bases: TGTGCCAGTGAGAGGGGCTCAGGCTACACCTTC. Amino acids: CASERGSGYTF.

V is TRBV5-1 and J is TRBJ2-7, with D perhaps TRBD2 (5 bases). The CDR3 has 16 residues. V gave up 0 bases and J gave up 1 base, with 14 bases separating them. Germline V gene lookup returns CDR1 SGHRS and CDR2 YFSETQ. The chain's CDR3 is CASSLGGISRSYEQYF. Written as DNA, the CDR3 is TGCGCCAGCAGCTTGGGAGGGATCTCCCGATCCTACGAGCAGTACTTC. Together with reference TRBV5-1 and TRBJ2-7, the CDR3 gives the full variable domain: KAGVTQTPRYLIKTRGQQVTLSCSPISGHRSVSWYQQTPGQGLQFLFEYFSETQRNKGNFPGRFSGRQFSNSRSEMNVSTLELGDSALYLCASSLGGISRSYEQYFGPGTRLTVT.

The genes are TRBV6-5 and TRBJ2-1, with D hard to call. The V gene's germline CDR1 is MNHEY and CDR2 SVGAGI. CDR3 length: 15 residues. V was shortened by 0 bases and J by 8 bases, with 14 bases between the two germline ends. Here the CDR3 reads CASSYSRSVGDEQFF. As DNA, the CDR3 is TGTGCCAGCAGTTACTCGAGGTCCGTTGGAGATGAGCAGTTCTTC.

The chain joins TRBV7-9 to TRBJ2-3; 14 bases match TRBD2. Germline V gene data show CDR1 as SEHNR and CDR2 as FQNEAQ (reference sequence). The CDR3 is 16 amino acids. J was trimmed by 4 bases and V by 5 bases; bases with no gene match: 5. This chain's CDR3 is CASSIRLAGGPDTQYF. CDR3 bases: TGTGCCAGCAGCATAAGACTAGCGGGAGGGCCAGATACGCAGTATTTT.

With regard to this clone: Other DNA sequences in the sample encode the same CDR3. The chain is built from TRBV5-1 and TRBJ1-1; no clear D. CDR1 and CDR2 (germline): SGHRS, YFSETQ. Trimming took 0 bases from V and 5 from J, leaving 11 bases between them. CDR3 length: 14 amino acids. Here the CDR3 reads CASSLAAGGTEAFF. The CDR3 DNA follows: TGCGCCAGCAGCTTGGCTGCGGGAGGGACTGAAGCTTTCTTT.

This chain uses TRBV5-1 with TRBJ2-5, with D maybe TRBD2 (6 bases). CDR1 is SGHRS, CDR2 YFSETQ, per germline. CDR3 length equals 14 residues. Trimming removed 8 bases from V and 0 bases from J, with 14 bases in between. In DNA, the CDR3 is TGCGCCAGTGGACTAACGATAAACCAAGAGACCCAGTACTTC. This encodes CASGLTINQETQYF.